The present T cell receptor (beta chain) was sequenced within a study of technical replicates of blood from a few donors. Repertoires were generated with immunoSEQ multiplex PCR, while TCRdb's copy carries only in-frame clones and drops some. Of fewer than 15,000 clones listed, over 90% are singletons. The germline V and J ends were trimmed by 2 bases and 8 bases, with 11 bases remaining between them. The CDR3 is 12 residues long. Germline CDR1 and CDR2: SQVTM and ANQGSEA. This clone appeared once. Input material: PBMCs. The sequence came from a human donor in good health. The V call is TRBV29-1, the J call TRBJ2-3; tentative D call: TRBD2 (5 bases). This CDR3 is CSVEPPGSTQYF. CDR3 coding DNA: TGCAGCGTTGAACCCCCGGGGTCTACGCAGTATTTT.